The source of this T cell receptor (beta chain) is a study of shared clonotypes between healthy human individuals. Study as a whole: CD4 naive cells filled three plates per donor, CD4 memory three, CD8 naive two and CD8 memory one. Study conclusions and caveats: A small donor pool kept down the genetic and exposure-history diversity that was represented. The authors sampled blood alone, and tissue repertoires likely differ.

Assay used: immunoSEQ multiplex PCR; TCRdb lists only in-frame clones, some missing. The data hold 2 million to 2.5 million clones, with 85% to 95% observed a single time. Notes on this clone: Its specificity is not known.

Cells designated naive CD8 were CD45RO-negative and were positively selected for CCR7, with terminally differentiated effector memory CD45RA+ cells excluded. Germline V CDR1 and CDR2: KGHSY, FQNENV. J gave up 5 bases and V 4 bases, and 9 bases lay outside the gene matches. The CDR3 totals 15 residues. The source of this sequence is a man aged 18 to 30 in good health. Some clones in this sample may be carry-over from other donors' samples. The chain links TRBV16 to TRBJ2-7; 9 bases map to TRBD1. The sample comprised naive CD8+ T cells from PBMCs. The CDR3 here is CASSRSPGTGHEQYF. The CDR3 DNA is TGTGCCAGCAGCCGCTCCCCCGGGACAGGGCACGAGCAGTACTTC.